This TCR beta chain is from a study of T-cell reconstitution after alpha-beta-depleted transplantation in children. The CDR3 covers 13 residues. CDR1 and CDR2 (germline): SQVTM, ANQGSEA. V was shortened by 5 bases and J by 6 bases, with 14 bases between the two germline ends. The TCRbeta library incorporated unique molecular identifiers. Each CDR3 protein is one row after TCRdb ran MiXCR on the PCR reads. The table shows approximately 590,000 distinct CDR3 sequences, with over 9.5% occurring only once. This clonotype was seen a handful of times. The sequenced sample was PBMCs from the stem cell graft donor, obtained from the stem cell graft. The receptor was derived from a human donor who donated a stem cell graft to a child with acute myeloid leukemia. The V gene is TRBV29-1, the J gene TRBJ2-4; D is perhaps TRBD2 (6 bases). The CDR3 nucleotides read TGCAGCGTTTCGGGGGTGTCCATAAACATTCAGTACTTC. Amino acid sequence: CSVSGVSINIQYF.